This T cell receptor beta chain was identified in a study of T cell changes during pregnancy in multiple sclerosis (dated by TCRdb to the late 2010s). Context from the whole study: The study examined how the T cell repertoire changed over the course of pregnancy in women with multiple sclerosis.

This clone was counted a few times. There is no known antigen for this receptor. There are no base qualities to consult, and no much larger clone falls within one base. The library was produced with the immunoSEQ multiplex PCR assay. TCRdb limited this immuneACCESS table to in-frame rearrangements with V and J called. A share of clones is missing; checked studies link under half to unresolved V genes, and the rest is unexplained. For this sample the table gives 100,000 or so clones, of which around 90% were detected only once. The top ten clonotypes cover around 3.1% of the sample. Sequenced here: peripheral blood, sampled in the second trimester of pregnancy. The source is a female donor with multiple sclerosis, enrolled in a pregnancy study.

Here is the DNA: TGTGCCAGCAATAAACGGACAGGGACCTACGAGCAGTACTTC. Protein translation: CASNKRTGTYEQYF. The chain couples TRBV6-1 to TRBJ2-7; a stretch of 8 junction bases matches TRBD1. Trimming takes 7 bases off V and 2 bases off J; junction bases not matched to a gene: 7. The CDR3 covers 14 residues, taking in both the cysteine and the phenylalanine. The retained sequence is limited to the CDR3, 42 bases, with the frame set at the first base. Sequences MNHNS (CDR1) and SASEGT (CDR2) are obtained from the germline V gene.